Listed below are T cell receptor beta chains from one sample, sequenced in a study of blood T cell repertoires in COVID-19. Assay used: immunoSEQ multiplex PCR; TCRdb lists only in-frame clones, some missing. Of a few hundred thousand clones listed, 85% to 90% are singletons. The sequenced sample consisted of peripheral blood. Source of these receptors: a man between 18 and 35 years old with active or convalescent COVID-19. Each CDR3 is given with its conserved first and last residue. Fields, in order: clone size, J gene, D gene, V gene, CDR3 DNA, CDR3 protein. D genes are given only for firm matches. For some rows the clone size is stated as once, few or many, or as a class when expanded; others skip it.

. | TRBJ2-1 | . | TRBV27 | TGTGCCAGCAGTTTATTCGGGGGAACAGCTTACAATGAGCAGTTCTTC | CASSLFGGTAYNEQFF
. | TRBJ2-5 | . | TRBV19 | TGTGCCAGTATGGGGAGCCAAGAGACCCAGTACTTC | CASMGSQETQYF
. | TRBJ2-7 | . | TRBV7-6 | TGTGCCAGCAGCTTAGTCACCGGGAGCCCCTACGAGCAGTACTTC | CASSLVTGSPYEQYF
. | TRBJ1-2 | TRBD1 | TRBV5-1 | TGCGCCAGCAGCCCCGCCGGGACAGACTATGGCTACACCTTC | CASSPAGTDYGYTF
. | TRBJ2-1 | . | TRBV5-4 | TGTGCCAGCAGCCCTGCTGCCGGGTCCCCCGAATACAATGAGCAGTTCTTC | CASSPAAGSPEYNEQFF
. | TRBJ1-2 | TRBD1 | TRBV5-1 | TGCGCCAGCAGCCGGGGACAGGGCTTGGGAGGCTACACCTTC | CASSRGQGLGGYTF
. | TRBJ2-7 | TRBD2 | TRBV19 | TGTGCCAGTAGTCCCCCGGGAGGGGAGGCCTACGAGCAGTACTTC | CASSPPGGEAYEQYF
. | TRBJ2-7 | . | TRBV27 | TGTGCCAGCAGTGGGCGGGACCGCGGATCCTACGAGCAGTACTTC | CASSGRDRGSYEQYF
. | TRBJ2-7 | . | TRBV28 | TGTGCCAGCACCCCCCCGACAGGCTCGAAGGACGAGCAGTACTTC | CASTPPTGSKDEQYF
. | TRBJ2-3 | . | TRBV11-3 | TGTGCCAGCAGCCTACAGGGAAGCACAGATACGCAGTATTTT | CASSLQGSTDTQYF
. | TRBJ2-5 | TRBD2 | TRBV4-1 | TGCGCCAGCAGCCCTACTAGCGGGGGACCAGAGACCCAGTACTTC | CASSPTSGGPETQYF
. | TRBJ1-2 | . | TRBV20-1 | TGCAGTGCTAGAGATCAGAATGGCTACACCTTC | CSARDQNGYTF
once | TRBJ2-5 | . | TRBV11-1 | TGTGCCAGCTCACGGACCTCAGGGGAGACCCAGTACTTC | CASSRTSGETQYF
. | TRBJ1-2 | TRBD1 | TRBV3-1/TRBV3-2 | TGTGCCAGCAGCCGACAGGGTAGTGGCTATGGCTACACCTTC | CASSRQGSGYGYTF
. | TRBJ1-2 | TRBD1 | TRBV19 | TGTGCCAGTAGTACCGGGGGGGGACAGGGGATCTATGGCTACACCTTC | CASSTGGGQGIYGYTF
. | TRBJ1-2 | . | TRBV27 | TGTGCCAGCAGTTGGGGGGGCAACTATGGCTACACCTTC | CASSWGGNYGYTF
. | TRBJ1-5 | . | TRBV30 | TGTGCCTGGAGTAGAGACAGGTCCCTCGGACCCCAGCATTTT | CAWSRDRSLGPQHF
once | TRBJ1-5 | . | TRBV30 | TGTGCCTGGGGCGACAGGAGCAATCAGCCCCAGCATTTT | CAWGDRSNQPQHF
. | TRBJ2-1 | . | TRBV29-1 | TGCAGCGCGGCCCCTTCCTACAATGAGCAGTTCTTC | CSAAPSYNEQFF
. | TRBJ1-2 | . | TRBV28 | TGTGCCAGCAGTTTCAACCCAGGGGACTATGGCTACACCTTC | CASSFNPGDYGYTF
. | TRBJ1-5 | TRBD1 | TRBV2 | TGTGCCAGCAGTGTAAGACAGGGTAGACATGGGGGGAATCAGCCCCAGCATTTT | CASSVRQGRHGGNQPQHF
. | TRBJ1-4 | . | TRBV5-1 | TGCGCCAGCAGTCGGACAGCAACTAATGAAAAACTGTTTTTT | CASSRTATNEKLFF